The 23 T cell receptor beta chains below all came from one sample that was sequenced in a study of cytomegalovirus exposure and HLA in healthy donors. A multiplex PCR was run with 60 Vbeta primers and 13 Jbeta primers. Some clones are missing from TCRdb's copy, which holds only in-frame ones; the method was immunoSEQ multiplex PCR. The repertoire holds about 160,000 clones, with 80% to 90% as singletons. Sequencing used PBMCs. The receptors originated from a woman between 25 and 40 years old in good health and CMV-seropositive.

The chain is built from TRBV27 and TRBJ1-6, with D possibly matching TRBD1 (6 bases). This CDR3 is 14 amino acids long. V lost 7 bases to trimming and J lost 5 bases, with 12 bases between them. The germline V gene has CDR1 MNHEY and CDR2 SMNVEV (reference sequence). CDR3: CASKEGGDNSPLHF. The CDR3 nucleotides read TGTGCCAGCAAGGAAGGGGGGGATAATTCACCCCTCCACTTT.

In the case of this clone: The sample carries other DNA sequences with the same CDR3. J is TRBJ2-3 and V is TRBV13; maybe TRBD2 (6 bases). The germline gives CDR1 PRHDT, CDR2 FYEKMQ (reference sequence). This CDR3 contains 13 residues. V dropped 3 bases and J dropped 6 bases, with 10 bases sitting between them. In DNA form, the CDR3 reads TGTGCCAGCAGCTTGGGAAGCGGGGATACGCAGTATTTT. Residues: CASSLGSGDTQYF. The whole variable domain, filled in from reference TRBV13 and TRBJ2-3, reads AAGVIQSPRHLIKEKRETATLKCYPIPRHDTVYWYQQGPGQDPQFLISFYEKMQSDKGSIPDRFSAQQFSDYHSELNMSSLELGDSALYFCASSLGSGDTQYFGPGTRLTVL.

This clone was picked up a small number of times. This sequence joins TRBV7-9 and TRBJ2-7; TRBD1 might be the D (5 bases). The CDR3 has 14 residues. The V gene lost 2 bases and the J gene lost 0 bases, with 8 bases spanning the gap. Germline assignment: CDR1 SEHNR and CDR2 FQNEAQ (reference sequence). The CDR3 loop reads CASSLNQGSYEQYF. The CDR3 bases are TGTGCCAGCAGCTTAAACCAGGGCTCCTACGAGCAGTACTTC. Together with reference TRBV7-9 and TRBJ2-7, the CDR3 gives the full variable domain: DTGVSQNPRHKITKRGQNVTFRCDPISEHNRLYWYRQTLGQGPEFLTYFQNEAQLEKSRLLSDRFSAERPKGSFSTLEIQRTEQGDSAMYLCASSLNQGSYEQYFGPGTRLTVT.

The chain employs TRBV7-2 and TRBJ2-3; 7 positions agree with TRBD1. The CDR3 consists of 15 residues. V shed 5 bases, J shed 1 base, and the junction held 6 bases outside the gene matches. Germline-derived CDR1 and CDR2 are SGHTA and FQGNSA. CDR3 nucleotides: TGTGCCAGCAGCCTAAGGACAGGCCGCACAGATACGCAGTATTTT. Encoded protein: CASSLRTGRTDTQYF.

The J gene is TRBJ1-5, the V gene TRBV19; D not resolved. V shed 3 bases and J shed 1 base, with 13 bases lying between them. Germline assignment: CDR1 LNHDA and CDR2 SQIVND (reference sequence). CDR3 length: 16 amino acids. The CDR3 spells CASSINRDGSNQPQHF. The DNA for the CDR3 is TGTGCCAGTAGTATCAACCGGGATGGGAGCAATCAGCCCCAGCATTTT.

This chain connects TRBV19 to TRBJ2-1, with D possibly being TRBD2 (7 bases). The CDR3 is 16 residues long. Germline V gene sequence: CDR1 LNHDA, CDR2 SQIVND (reference sequence). V lost 2 bases and J 8 bases, leaving 19 bases between the germline ends. The CDR3 nucleotides are TGTGCCAGTAGTATAAGGGCGGGGGCTAATAGAGATGAGCAGTTCTTC. This sequence encodes CASSIRAGANRDEQFF. Drawing the rest from reference TRBV19 and TRBJ2-1, the complete variable domain is DGGITQSPKYLFRKEGQNVTLSCEQNLNHDAMYWYRQDPGQGLRLIYYSQIVNDFQKGDIAEGYSVSREKKESFPLTVTSAQKNPTAFYLCASSIRAGANRDEQFFGPGTRLTVL.

The J gene is TRBJ2-1, the V gene TRBV29-1; D is perhaps TRBD2 (6 bases). The CDR3 contains 16 residues. Germline-derived CDR1 and CDR2 are SQVTM and ANQGSEA. V was pared by 7 bases and J by 1 base, with 20 bases between. The CDR3 protein is CSAYPAGGLSYNEQFF. CDR3 in DNA: TGCAGCGCCTACCCTGCTGGGGGACTGTCCTACAATGAGCAGTTCTTC.

The chain combines TRBV19 with TRBJ1-6; 9 bases fit TRBD1. With 7 bases clipped from V and 8 bases from J, the junction kept 6 bases outside the gene matches. The CDR3 contains 14 residues. CDR1 and CDR2 from the germline V gene are LNHDA and SQIVND (reference sequence). The CDR3 loop is CASTAGQGYSPLHF. The DNA of the CDR3 is TGTGCCAGTACAGCGGGACAGGGCTATTCACCCCTCCACTTT. Full variable domain (missing parts from reference TRBV19 and TRBJ1-6): DGGITQSPKYLFRKEGQNVTLSCEQNLNHDAMYWYRQDPGQGLRLIYYSQIVNDFQKGDIAEGYSVSREKKESFPLTVTSAQKNPTAFYLCASTAGQGYSPLHFGNGTRLTVT.

This clone has only a few counts. This sequence joins TRBV7-2 and TRBJ1-5; TRBD1 might be the D (6 bases). The length of the CDR3 is 15 residues. V lost 4 bases, J lost 2 bases, and 12 bases lay in between. Germline CDR1 reads SGHTA; CDR2 reads FQGNSA. The CDR3 nucleotides are TGTGCCAGCAGCTCCACAGGGATGCGCAATCAGCCCCAGCATTTT. It yields the protein CASSSTGMRNQPQHF.

A note on this clone: The sample holds other DNA sequences that translate to the same CDR3. The genes are TRBV6-5 and TRBJ1-6; D is perhaps TRBD1 (6 bases). The V gene lost 4 bases and the J gene lost 8 bases, with 12 bases spanning the gap. Germline loops: CDR1 MNHEY, CDR2 SVGAGI. This CDR3 comprises 14 residues. The CDR3: CASSLMQGYSPLHF. CDR3 bases: TGTGCCAGCAGTTTGATGCAGGGGTATTCACCCCTCCACTTT.

This clone has a handful of counts. The chain carries TRBV5-4 and TRBJ2-2, with 8 bases identical to TRBD1. V was clipped by 2 bases and J by 5 bases; unmatched bases: 8. This CDR3 region has 16 residues. Germline CDR1 SGHNT, CDR2 YYREEE (reference sequence). The CDR3 reads CASSFSQGAQTGELFF. The CDR3, as DNA: TGTGCCAGCAGCTTCTCTCAGGGGGCGCAGACCGGGGAGCTGTTTTTT.

The chain combines TRBV28 with TRBJ2-3; 10 bases align to TRBD2. This CDR3 is built from 17 residues. V gave up 5 bases and J gave up 0 bases; unmatched junction bases: 8. Germline CDR1 is MDHEN and CDR2 is SYDVKM. CDR3 nucleotide sequence: TGTGCCAGCAGTAGCGGGGGGGCCAGATCGAGCACAGATACGCAGTATTTT. This codes for CASSSGGARSSTDTQYF.

This clone was seen only a few times. One junction end does not reproduce the germline sequence, and a read error may be involved. In the same sample, other DNA sequences code for this CDR3. V is TRBV5-1 and J is TRBJ1-3; D not certain. In germline, CDR1 is SGHRS, CDR2 YFSETQ. The CDR3 spans 14 residues. In DNA form, the CDR3 reads TGTGCCAGCAGCTTGCAGGACTCTGGAAACACCATATATTTT. Protein sequence: CASSLQDSGNTIYF.

The gene calls are TRBV19 and TRBJ1-5, with TRBD1 matching 7 bases. Germline loops: CDR1 LNHDA, CDR2 SQIVND (reference sequence). Germline trimming cut 3 bases from V and 3 bases from J; bases unmatched to any gene: 5. The CDR3 sequence is 15 residues long. The CDR3 nucleotides read TGTGCCAGTAGTATTGTTGGGACAGACAATCAGCCCCAGCATTTT. Protein sequence: CASSIVGTDNQPQHF.

With respect to this clone: An end of the junction differs from the germline gene, which may be a read error. The same CDR3 can be traced to other DNA sequences in this sample. The chain employs TRBV7-2 and TRBJ1-6; 7 nucleotides match TRBD1. Germline V lookup: CDR1 SGHTA, CDR2 FQGNSA. The CDR3 has 14 amino acids. The chain's CDR3 is CASSFRDSDSPLHF. For the CDR3, the DNA is TGTGCCAGCAGCTTCCGGGACAGTGATTCGCCCCTCCACTTT.

The J gene is TRBJ2-7, the V gene TRBV7-6; 7 nucleotides agree with TRBD1. The V segment lost 5 bases and the J segment 6 bases; nucleotides outside the gene matches: 4. This CDR3 is 12 amino acids long. Germline V gene sequence: CDR1 SGHVS, CDR2 FNYEAQ. As DNA, the CDR3 is TGTGCCAGCAGCGAGGGGGCGGGCGAGCAGTACTTC. Amino acid sequence: CASSEGAGEQYF. The whole variable domain, filled in from reference TRBV7-6 and TRBJ2-7, reads GAGVSQSPRYKVTKRGQDVALRCDPISGHVSLYWYRQALGQGPEFLTYFNYEAQQDKSGLPNDRFSAERPEGSISTLTIQRTEQRDSAMYRCASSEGAGEQYFGPGTRLTVT.

This clone was observed a handful of times. This sequence joins TRBV5-5 and TRBJ1-6, with D possibly matching TRBD1 (5 bases). CDR1 SGHKS and CDR2 YYEKEE come from the germline V gene (reference sequence). The length of the CDR3 is 16 residues. With 4 bases removed from V and 5 bases from J, the gap between germline ends came to 16 bases. In nucleotides, the CDR3 is TGTGCCAGCAGCCCCGACGGGGGGGTGGATAATTCACCCCTCCACTTT. As protein: CASSPDGGVDNSPLHF.

The chain has TRBV5-6 and TRBJ2-2; 9 positions match TRBD2. V lost 0 bases to trimming and J lost 3 bases; unmatched junction nucleotides: 12. The CDR3 consists of 19 residues. Germline CDR1 and CDR2: SGHDT and YYEEEE. DNA of the CDR3: TGTGCCAGCAGCTTGGGGCCCCCTTTAGCGGGGGTGGACACCGGGGAGCTGTTTTTT. Amino acids: CASSLGPPLAGVDTGELFF.

CDR3 DNA: TGTGCCAGCAGCGTAGTAAAACAATCAGGAATGGGCAGATCTCTATCAGGCTACACCTTC. The encoded protein is CASSVVKQSGMGRSLSGYTF. V usage is TRBV9 and J usage is TRBJ1-2; D gene ambiguous. Germline V gene sequence: CDR1 SGDLS, CDR2 YYNGEE. V was trimmed by 0 bases and J by 8 bases, leaving 32 bases between them. CDR3 length equals 20 residues.

V gene TRBV7-2 combines with J gene TRBJ1-2, with 7 positions matching TRBD1. Germline V gene lookup returns CDR1 SGHTA and CDR2 FQGNSA. The ends lost 1 base at V and 4 bases at J; junction bases unmatched: 3. The CDR3 length is 14 residues. The CDR3 spells CASSLETGPYGYTF. CDR3 DNA sequence: TGTGCCAGCAGCTTAGAGACAGGGCCCTATGGCTACACCTTC.

V and J are TRBV7-3 and TRBJ2-1; possible D gene TRBD2, 5 bases. The germline V gene has CDR1 SGHTA and CDR2 FQGTGA. CDR3 length: 15 amino acids. V was trimmed by 2 bases and J by 4 bases, leaving 12 bases between them. Written as DNA, the CDR3 is TGTGCCAGCAGCTTAGCAACTAGTGCTTACAATGAGCAGTTCTTC. Encoded protein: CASSLATSAYNEQFF.

V is TRBV28 and J is TRBJ2-1; 14 nucleotides agree with TRBD2. With 6 bases clipped from V and 4 bases from J, the junction kept 5 bases outside the gene matches. CDR1 and CDR2 (germline): MDHEN, SYDVKM. This CDR3 is 16 amino acids long. The CDR3 spells CASRRRTSGGYNEQFF. The CDR3 region has the DNA TGTGCCAGCAGGCGGAGGACTAGCGGGGGGTACAATGAGCAGTTCTTC.

The genes are TRBV30 and TRBJ1-1; D is perhaps TRBD1 (5 bases). The CDR3 totals 13 residues. The germline V gene encodes CDR1 GTSNPN and CDR2 SVGIG (reference sequence). Deletions cut 2 bases from V and 0 bases from J, with 7 bases between. CDR3 nucleotide sequence: TGTGCCTGGAGTCGACAGTTGAACACTGAAGCTTTCTTT. Encoded protein: CAWSRQLNTEAFF.